The rows below give T cell receptor beta chains drawn from one sample of a study of T-cell memory formation after mild COVID-19. TCRdb re-analysed the 5' RACE reads in MiXCR, keeping a single row per CDR3 protein. The sample shows roughly 480,000 distinct CDR3 sequences, about 23% of them seen only once. The sample was PBMCs or a T cell subset sorted from them (not recorded which). Source of these receptors: an adult woman who had mild COVID-19 (a few samples of this study predate the infection). Cell type and time point are not known. Both conserved end residues are part of each CDR3. The D gene is left open where the match is weak. Where a row states a size, it is once, few, many or the class of an expanded clone; other rows omit it.

D,V,size,J,CDR3,DNA
-,TRBV5-1,few,TRBJ2-7,CASSLGQVAPYEQYF,TGCGCCAGCAGCTTGGGACAGGTTGCCCCCTACGAGCAGTACTTC
TRBD1,TRBV5-1,-,TRBJ2-7,CASSTGQGGNEQYF,TGCGCCAGCAGCACGGGACAGGGGGGGAACGAGCAGTACTTC
-,TRBV18,many,TRBJ1-2,CASSPGTSNYGYTF,TGTGCCAGCTCACCTGGAACATCTAACTATGGCTACACCTTC
-,TRBV29-1,few,TRBJ2-7,CSVLGYPSYEQYF,TGCAGTGTCCTTGGGTACCCGTCTTACGAGCAGTACTTC
TRBD2,TRBV2,few,TRBJ2-1,CASTRLAGNEQFF,TGTGCCAGCACGAGACTAGCGGGCAATGAGCAGTTCTTC
TRBD1,TRBV28,-,TRBJ2-7,CASSSLTGRSYEQYF,TGTGCCAGCAGTTCCTTGACAGGGCGTTCCTACGAGCAGTACTTC
-,TRBV29-1,-,TRBJ2-5,CSTNLGGETQYF,TGCAGCACCAACCTAGGGGGGGAGACCCAGTACTTC
TRBD2,TRBV29-1,few,TRBJ2-1,CSVTGLAGNYNEQFF,TGCAGCGTTACCGGACTAGCGGGAAATTACAATGAGCAGTTCTTC
-,TRBV20-1,-,TRBJ2-7,CSAREWGEQYF,TGCAGTGCTAGAGAATGGGGCGAGCAGTACTTC
-,TRBV6-2/TRBV6-3,few,TRBJ2-7,CASSSHWSEQYF,TGTGCCAGCAGTTCCCACTGGTCCGAGCAGTACTTC
-,TRBV9,few,TRBJ2-1,CASSVGGGTSYNEQFF,TGTGCCAGCAGCGTAGGTGGGGGCACATCCTACAATGAGCAGTTCTTC
-,TRBV7-2,-,TRBJ2-3,CASSLVRSDTQYF,TGTGCCAGCAGCTTAGTTCGATCAGATACGCAGTATTTT
-,TRBV7-2,few,TRBJ2-3,CASSLSRKYGTDTQYF,TGTGCCAGCAGCTTGAGTAGGAAATATGGCACAGATACGCAGTATTTT
TRBD2,TRBV7-8,once,TRBJ2-1,CASSPQISGRYNEQFF,TGTGCCAGCAGCCCCCAGATAAGCGGGAGGTACAATGAGCAGTTCTTC
TRBD1,TRBV29-1,few,TRBJ2-3,CSVEGQAHTDTQYF,TGCAGCGTTGAGGGACAGGCGCACACAGATACGCAGTATTTT
TRBD1,TRBV6-2/TRBV6-3,few,TRBJ2-1,CASSVAGTGANEQFF,TGTGCCAGCAGTGTAGCCGGGACAGGGGCCAATGAGCAGTTCTTC
TRBD1,TRBV6-1,-,TRBJ2-3,CASSGRQGWADTQYF,TGTGCCAGCAGTGGACGACAGGGGTGGGCAGATACGCAGTATTTT
-,TRBV11-2,-,TRBJ1-2,CASSFRQSGVGYTF,TGTGCCAGCAGCTTCCGACAGAGCGGGGTGGGCTACACCTTC
-,TRBV29-1,few,TRBJ2-5,CSVARRLQETQYF,TGCAGCGTTGCGAGGCGGCTCCAGGAGACCCAGTACTTC
TRBD1,TRBV7-9,-,TRBJ1-3,CASSLRDSRSENTIYF,TGTGCCAGCAGCTTGCGGGACAGCCGCTCGGAAAACACCATATATTTT
-,TRBV29-1,few,TRBJ1-5,CSVELGTVGGSQHF,TGCAGCGTTGAACTGGGGACGGTGGGGGGGTCCCAGCATTTT
TRBD1,TRBV10-2,-,TRBJ2-7,CASSENTGESFYEQYF,TGCGCCAGCAGTGAGAACACAGGGGAGTCCTTCTACGAGCAGTACTTC
-,TRBV5-5,few,TRBJ2-7,CASSLRGGAYEQYF,TGTGCCAGCAGCTTGCGGGGCGGAGCCTACGAGCAGTACTTC
-,TRBV10-3,-,TRBJ1-1,CAISERDVNTEAFF,TGTGCCATCAGTGAGCGGGACGTGAACACTGAAGCTTTCTTT
TRBD1,TRBV14,-,TRBJ2-7,CASSQGRGQTYEQYF,TGTGCCAGCAGCCAAGGAAGGGGACAGACCTACGAGCAGTACTTC
TRBD1,TRBV20-1,-,TRBJ2-7,CSASDRAYEQYF,TGCAGTGCTTCTGACAGGGCGTACGAGCAGTACTTC
-,TRBV7-9,few,TRBJ2-7,CASSLMSTYEQYF,TGTGCCAGCAGCTTAATGAGCACCTACGAGCAGTACTTC
-,TRBV4-1,-,TRBJ2-3,CASSRIQGTDTQYF,TGCGCCAGCAGCCGCATTCAGGGTACAGATACGCAGTATTTT
-,TRBV7-2,-,TRBJ2-7,CASSLARENYEQYF,TGTGCCAGCAGCTTAGCGCGGGAAAACTACGAGCAGTACTTC
TRBD1,TRBV12-3/TRBV12-4,-,TRBJ1-1,CASRNRGGTEAFF,TGTGCCAGCAGAAACAGGGGTGGAACTGAAGCTTTCTTT
-,TRBV15,-,TRBJ2-7,CATSTWAADEQYF,TGTGCCACCAGCACATGGGCCGCGGACGAGCAGTACTTC
-,TRBV20-1,-,TRBJ2-3,CSARVGLSGADTQYF,TGCAGTGCTAGAGTAGGACTATCGGGGGCAGATACGCAGTATTTT
-,TRBV6-6,-,TRBJ2-2,CASSSFVHSANTGELFF,TGTGCCAGCAGTTCATTTGTTCATAGTGCGAACACCGGGGAGCTGTTTTTT
-,TRBV24-1,many,TRBJ2-5,CATSDAGLAGETQYF,TGTGCCACCAGTGACGCCGGTCTGGCCGGGGAGACCCAGTACTTC
TRBD1,TRBV2,few,TRBJ2-4,CASSDRTGVVDIQYF,TGTGCCAGCAGCGATCGGACAGGGGTAGTGGACATTCAGTACTTC
-,TRBV15,-,TRBJ1-2,CATSDGRGYTF,TGTGCCACCAGCGATGGCAGGGGCTACACCTTC